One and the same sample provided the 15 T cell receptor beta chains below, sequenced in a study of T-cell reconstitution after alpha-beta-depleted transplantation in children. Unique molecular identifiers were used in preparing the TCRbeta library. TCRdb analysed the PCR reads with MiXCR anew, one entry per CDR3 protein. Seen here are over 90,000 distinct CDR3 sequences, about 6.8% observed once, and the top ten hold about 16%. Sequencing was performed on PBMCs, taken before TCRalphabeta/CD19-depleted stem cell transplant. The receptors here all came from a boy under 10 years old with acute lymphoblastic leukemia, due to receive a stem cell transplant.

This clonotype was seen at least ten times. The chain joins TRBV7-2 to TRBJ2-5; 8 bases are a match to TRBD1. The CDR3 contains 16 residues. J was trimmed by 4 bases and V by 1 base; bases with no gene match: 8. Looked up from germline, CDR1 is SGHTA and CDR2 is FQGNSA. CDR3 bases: TGTGCCAGCAGCTTAGTCTGGGGCAGGGGGCGAGAGACCCAGTACTTC. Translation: CASSLVWGRGRETQYF.

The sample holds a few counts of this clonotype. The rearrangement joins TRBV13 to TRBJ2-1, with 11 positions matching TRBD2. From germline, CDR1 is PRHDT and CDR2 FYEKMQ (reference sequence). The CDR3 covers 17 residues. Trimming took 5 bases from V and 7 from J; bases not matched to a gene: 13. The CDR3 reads CASSQHNSGGVGNEQFF. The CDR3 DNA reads TGTGCCAGCAGCCAACATAATAGCGGGGGGGTAGGGAATGAGCAGTTCTTC. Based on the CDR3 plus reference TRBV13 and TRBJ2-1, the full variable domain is AAGVIQSPRHLIKEKRETATLKCYPIPRHDTVYWYQQGPGQDPQFLISFYEKMQSDKGSIPDRFSAQQFSDYHSELNMSSLELGDSALYFCASSQHNSGGVGNEQFFGPGTRLTVL.

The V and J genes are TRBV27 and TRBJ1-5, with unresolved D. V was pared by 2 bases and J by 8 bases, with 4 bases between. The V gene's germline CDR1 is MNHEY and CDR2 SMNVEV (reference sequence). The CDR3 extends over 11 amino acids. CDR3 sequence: CASSLAEPQHF. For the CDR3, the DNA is TGTGCCAGCAGTTTAGCCGAGCCCCAGCATTTT.

In DNA, the CDR3 is TGTGCCATCAGTCGCCTAGCGGACACCTCCCACTATGGCTACACCTTC. It codes for CAISRLADTSHYGYTF. The chain has TRBV10-3 and TRBJ1-2; possibly TRBD1 for D (5 bases). V was pared by 5 bases and J by 3 bases, with 19 bases between. This CDR3 is built from 16 residues. Per the germline V gene, CDR1 is ENHRY and CDR2 is SYGVKD.

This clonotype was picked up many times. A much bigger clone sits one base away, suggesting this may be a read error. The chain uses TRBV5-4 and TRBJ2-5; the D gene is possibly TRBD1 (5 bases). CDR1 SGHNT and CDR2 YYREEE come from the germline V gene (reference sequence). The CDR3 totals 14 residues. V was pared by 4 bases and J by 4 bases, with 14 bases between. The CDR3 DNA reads TGTGCCAGCAGCCCCGCTGGGGCAGGAGAGACCCAGTACTTC. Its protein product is CASSPAGAGETQYF.

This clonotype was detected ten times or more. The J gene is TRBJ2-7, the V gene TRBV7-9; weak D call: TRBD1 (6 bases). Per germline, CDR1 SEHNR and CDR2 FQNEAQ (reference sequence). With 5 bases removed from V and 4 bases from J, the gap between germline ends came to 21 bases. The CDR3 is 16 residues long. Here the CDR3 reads CASSPGTYHGNYEQYF. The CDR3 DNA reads TGTGCCAGCAGCCCAGGGACATACCACGGGAATTACGAGCAGTACTTC. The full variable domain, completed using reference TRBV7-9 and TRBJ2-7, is DTGVSQNPRHKITKRGQNVTFRCDPISEHNRLYWYRQTLGQGPEFLTYFQNEAQLEKSRLLSDRFSAERPKGSFSTLEIQRTEQGDSAMYLCASSPGTYHGNYEQYFGPGTRLTVT.

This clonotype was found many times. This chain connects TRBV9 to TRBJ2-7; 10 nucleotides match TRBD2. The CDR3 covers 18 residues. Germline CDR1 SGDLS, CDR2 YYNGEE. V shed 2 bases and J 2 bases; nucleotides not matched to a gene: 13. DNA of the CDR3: TGTGCCAGCAGCGTCGGAGAGCTAGCGGGGGCCCTCACCTACGAGCAGTACTTC. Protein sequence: CASSVGELAGALTYEQYF.

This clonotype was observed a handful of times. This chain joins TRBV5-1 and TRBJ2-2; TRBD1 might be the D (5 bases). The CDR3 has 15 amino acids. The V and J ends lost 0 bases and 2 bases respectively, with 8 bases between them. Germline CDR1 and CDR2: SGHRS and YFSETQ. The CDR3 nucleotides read TGCGCCAGCAGCTTGGGCGACAGTAACACCGGGGAGCTGTTTTTT. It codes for CASSLGDSNTGELFF.

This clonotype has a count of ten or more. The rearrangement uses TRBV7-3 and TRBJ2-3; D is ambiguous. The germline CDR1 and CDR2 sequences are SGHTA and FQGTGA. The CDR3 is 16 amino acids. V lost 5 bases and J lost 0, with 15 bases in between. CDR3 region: CASSPEIAASTDTQYF. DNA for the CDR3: TGTGCCAGCAGCCCGGAAATAGCCGCTAGCACAGATACGCAGTATTTT.

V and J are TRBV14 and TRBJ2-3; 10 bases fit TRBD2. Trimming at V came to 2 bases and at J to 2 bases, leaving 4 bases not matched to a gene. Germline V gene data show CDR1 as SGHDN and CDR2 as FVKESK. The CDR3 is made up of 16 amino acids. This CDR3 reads CASSQTLAGATDTQYF. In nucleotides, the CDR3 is TGTGCCAGCAGCCAAACCCTAGCGGGGGCCACAGATACGCAGTATTTT. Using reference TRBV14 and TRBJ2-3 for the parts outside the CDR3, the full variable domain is EAGVTQFPSHSVIEKGQTVTLRCDPISGHDNLYWYRRVMGKEIKFLLHFVKESKQDESGMPNNRFLAERTGGTYSTLKVQPAELEDSGVYFCASSQTLAGATDTQYFGPGTRLTVL.

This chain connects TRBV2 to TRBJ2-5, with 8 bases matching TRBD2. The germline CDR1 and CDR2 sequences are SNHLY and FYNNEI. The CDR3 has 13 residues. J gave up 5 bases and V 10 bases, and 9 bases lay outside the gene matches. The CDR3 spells CAIREGSGETQYF. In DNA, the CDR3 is TGTGCCATCCGGGAGGGTTCTGGGGAGACCCAGTACTTC.

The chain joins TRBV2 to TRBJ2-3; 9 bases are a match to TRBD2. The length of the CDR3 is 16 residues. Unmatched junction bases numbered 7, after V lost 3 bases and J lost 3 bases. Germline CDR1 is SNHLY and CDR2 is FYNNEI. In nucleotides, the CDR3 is TGTGCCAGCAGTGAGAGGCTAGCGGGGCGAACAGATACGCAGTATTTT. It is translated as CASSERLAGRTDTQYF.

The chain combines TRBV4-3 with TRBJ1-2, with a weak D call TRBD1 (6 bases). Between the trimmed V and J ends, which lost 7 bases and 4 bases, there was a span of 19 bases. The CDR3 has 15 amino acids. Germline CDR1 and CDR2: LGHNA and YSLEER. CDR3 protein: CASNSDGGSPYGYTF. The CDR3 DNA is TGCGCCAGCAACAGTGATGGGGGCTCCCCCTATGGCTACACCTTC.

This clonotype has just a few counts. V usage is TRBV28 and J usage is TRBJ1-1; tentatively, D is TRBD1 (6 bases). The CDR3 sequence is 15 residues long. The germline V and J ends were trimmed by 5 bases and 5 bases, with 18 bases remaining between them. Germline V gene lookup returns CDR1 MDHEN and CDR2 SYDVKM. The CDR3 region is CASSPSDSEWTEAFF. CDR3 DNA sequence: TGTGCCAGCAGTCCCTCGGACAGCGAATGGACTGAAGCTTTCTTT.

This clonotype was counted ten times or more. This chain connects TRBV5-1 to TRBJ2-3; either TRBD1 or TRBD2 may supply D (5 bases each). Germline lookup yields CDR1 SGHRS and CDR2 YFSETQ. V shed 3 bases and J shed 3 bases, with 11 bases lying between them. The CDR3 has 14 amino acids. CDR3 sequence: CASSSRDVTDTQYF. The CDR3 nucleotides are TGCGCCAGCAGCTCGAGGGACGTAACAGATACGCAGTATTTT.